This TCR beta chain comes out of a study of T cell responses to AZD1222 COVID-19 vaccine. Study results and limitations: Two AZD1222 doses significantly raised spike-specific TCR breadth and depth over controls.

Regarding this clone: As yet, its antigen is unknown.

The method was immunoSEQ multiplex PCR; TCRdb's version includes in-frame clones alone and lacks a portion of them. The sample consists of some 140,000 clones, about 85% of them appearing once. The germline CDR1 and CDR2 sequences are MNHNS and SASEGT. The CDR3 runs to 11 residues. The V end lost 7 bases, the J end lost 7 bases, and 7 bases lay between the germline ends. This clonotype originated in an adult in good health. The source was peripheral blood, collected on day 0 of AZD1222 vaccination. The chain has TRBV6-1 and TRBJ2-2; D is undetermined. The CDR3 coding sequence is TGTGCCAGCAACGTGGTCGGGGAGCTGTTTTTT. Translation gives CASNVVGELFF.